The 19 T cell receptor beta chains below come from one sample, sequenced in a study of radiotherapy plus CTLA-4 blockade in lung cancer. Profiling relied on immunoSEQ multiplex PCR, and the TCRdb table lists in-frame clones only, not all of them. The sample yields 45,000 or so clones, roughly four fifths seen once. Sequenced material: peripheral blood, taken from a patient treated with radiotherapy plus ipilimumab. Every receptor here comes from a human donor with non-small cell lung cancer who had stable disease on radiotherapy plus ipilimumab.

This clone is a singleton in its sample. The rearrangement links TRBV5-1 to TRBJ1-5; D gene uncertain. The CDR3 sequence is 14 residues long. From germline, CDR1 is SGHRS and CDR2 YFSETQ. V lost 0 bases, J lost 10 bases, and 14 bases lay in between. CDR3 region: CASSLGQAGDPQHF. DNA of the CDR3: TGCGCCAGCAGCTTGGGTCAGGCTGGGGATCCCCAGCATTTT.

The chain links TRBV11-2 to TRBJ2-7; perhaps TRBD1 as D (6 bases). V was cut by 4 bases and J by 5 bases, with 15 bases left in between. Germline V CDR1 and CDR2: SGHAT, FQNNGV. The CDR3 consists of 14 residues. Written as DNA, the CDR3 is TGTGCCAGCAGCTCCGACAGGACCCTCGACGAGCAGTACTTC. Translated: CASSSDRTLDEQYF.

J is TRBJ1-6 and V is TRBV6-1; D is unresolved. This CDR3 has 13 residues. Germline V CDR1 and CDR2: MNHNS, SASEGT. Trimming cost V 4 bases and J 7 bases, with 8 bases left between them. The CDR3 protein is CASSVGRNSPLHF. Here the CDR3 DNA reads TGTGCCAGCAGTGTAGGGCGGAATTCACCCCTCCACTTT.

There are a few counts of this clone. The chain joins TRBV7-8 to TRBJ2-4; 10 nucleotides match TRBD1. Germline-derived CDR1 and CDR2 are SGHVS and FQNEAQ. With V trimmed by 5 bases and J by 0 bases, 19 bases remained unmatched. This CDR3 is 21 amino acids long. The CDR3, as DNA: TGTGCCAGCAGCACCCTTGGGGTCGGGACAGGGGTCGCCGTAGCCAAAAACATTCAGTACTTC. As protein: CASSTLGVGTGVAVAKNIQYF.

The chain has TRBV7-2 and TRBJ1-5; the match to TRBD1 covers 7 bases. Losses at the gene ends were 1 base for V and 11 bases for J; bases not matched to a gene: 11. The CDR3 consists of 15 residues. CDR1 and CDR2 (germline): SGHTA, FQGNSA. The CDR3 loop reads CASSLEPQGGRSQHF. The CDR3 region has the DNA TGTGCCAGCAGCTTAGAACCCCAGGGGGGTAGGTCCCAGCATTTT.

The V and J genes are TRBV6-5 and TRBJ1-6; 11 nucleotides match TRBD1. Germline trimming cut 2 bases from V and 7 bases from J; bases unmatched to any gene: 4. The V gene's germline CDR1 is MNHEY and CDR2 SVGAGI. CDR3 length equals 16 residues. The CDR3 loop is CASSYAGQGANSPLHF. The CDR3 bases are TGTGCCAGCAGTTACGCCGGACAGGGGGCGAATTCACCCCTCCACTTT.

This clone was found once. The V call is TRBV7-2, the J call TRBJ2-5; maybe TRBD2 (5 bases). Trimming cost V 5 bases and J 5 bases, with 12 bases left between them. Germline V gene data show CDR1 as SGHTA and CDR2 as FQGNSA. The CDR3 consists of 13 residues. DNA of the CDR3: TGTGCCAGCAGCCCCCCAGCGGAGGAGACCCAGTACTTC. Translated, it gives CASSPPAEETQYF.

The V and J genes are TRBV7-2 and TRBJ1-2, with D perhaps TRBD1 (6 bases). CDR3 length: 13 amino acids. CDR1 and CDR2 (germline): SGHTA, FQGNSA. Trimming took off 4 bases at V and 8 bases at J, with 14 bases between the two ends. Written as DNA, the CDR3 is TGTGCCAGCAGCTCCCAGAGAGGGGGGGGCTACACCTTC. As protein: CASSSQRGGGYTF.

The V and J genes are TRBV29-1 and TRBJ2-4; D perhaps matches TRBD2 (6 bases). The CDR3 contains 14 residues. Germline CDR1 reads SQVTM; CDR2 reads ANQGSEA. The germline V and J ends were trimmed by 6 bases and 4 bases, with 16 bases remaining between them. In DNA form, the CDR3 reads TGCAGCGTAGTATTGGGACGGGGGAAAAACATTCAGTACTTC. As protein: CSVVLGRGKNIQYF.

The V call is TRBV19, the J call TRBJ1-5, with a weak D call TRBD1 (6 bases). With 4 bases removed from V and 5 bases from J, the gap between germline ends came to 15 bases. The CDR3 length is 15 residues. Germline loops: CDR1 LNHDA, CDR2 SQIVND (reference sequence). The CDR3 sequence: CASSRENRVDQPQHF. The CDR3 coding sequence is TGTGCCAGTAGTAGGGAGAACAGGGTCGATCAGCCCCAGCATTTT.

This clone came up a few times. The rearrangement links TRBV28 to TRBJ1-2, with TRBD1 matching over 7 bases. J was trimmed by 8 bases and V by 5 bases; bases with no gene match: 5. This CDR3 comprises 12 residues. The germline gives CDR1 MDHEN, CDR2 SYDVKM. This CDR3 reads CASSRQGRGYTF. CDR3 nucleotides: TGTGCCAGCAGTAGACAGGGCCGCGGCTACACCTTC.

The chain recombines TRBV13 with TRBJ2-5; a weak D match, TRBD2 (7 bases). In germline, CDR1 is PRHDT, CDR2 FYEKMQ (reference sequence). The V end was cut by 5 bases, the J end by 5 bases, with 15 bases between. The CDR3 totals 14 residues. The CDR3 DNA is TGTGCCAGCAGCCAGGGTCGGGGGGCGGAGACCCAGTACTTC. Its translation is CASSQGRGAETQYF. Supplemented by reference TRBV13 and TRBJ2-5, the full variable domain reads AAGVIQSPRHLIKEKRETATLKCYPIPRHDTVYWYQQGPGQDPQFLISFYEKMQSDKGSIPDRFSAQQFSDYHSELNMSSLELGDSALYFCASSQGRGAETQYFGPGTRLLVL.

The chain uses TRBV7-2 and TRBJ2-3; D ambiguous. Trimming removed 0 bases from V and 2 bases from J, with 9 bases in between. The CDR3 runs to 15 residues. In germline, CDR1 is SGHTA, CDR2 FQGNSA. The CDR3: CASSLAGRHTDTQYF. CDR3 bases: TGTGCCAGCAGCTTAGCGGGCAGACACACAGATACGCAGTATTTT.

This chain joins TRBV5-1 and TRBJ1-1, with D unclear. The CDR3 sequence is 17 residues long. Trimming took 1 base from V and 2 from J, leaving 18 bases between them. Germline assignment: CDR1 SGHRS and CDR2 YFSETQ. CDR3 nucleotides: TGCGCCAGCAGCTTGACAGTTTTCTCTCGAATTAACACTGAAGCTTTCTTT. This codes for CASSLTVFSRINTEAFF. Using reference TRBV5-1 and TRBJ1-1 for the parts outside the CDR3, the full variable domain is KAGVTQTPRYLIKTRGQQVTLSCSPISGHRSVSWYQQTPGQGLQFLFEYFSETQRNKGNFPGRFSGRQFSNSRSEMNVSTLELGDSALYLCASSLTVFSRINTEAFFGQGTRLTVV.

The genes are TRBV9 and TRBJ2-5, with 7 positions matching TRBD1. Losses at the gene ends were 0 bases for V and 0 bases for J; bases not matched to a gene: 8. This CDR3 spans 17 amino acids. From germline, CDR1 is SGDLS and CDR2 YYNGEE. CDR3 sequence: CASSVATAGGNQETQYF. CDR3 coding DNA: TGTGCCAGCAGCGTAGCTACGGCAGGGGGTAACCAAGAGACCCAGTACTTC.

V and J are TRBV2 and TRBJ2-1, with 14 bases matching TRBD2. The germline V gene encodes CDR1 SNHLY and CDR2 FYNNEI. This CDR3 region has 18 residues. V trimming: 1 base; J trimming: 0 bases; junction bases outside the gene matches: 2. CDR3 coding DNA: TGTGCCAGCAGTGAAGGACTAGCGGGGGGGCCCTCCTACAATGAGCAGTTCTTC. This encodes CASSEGLAGGPSYNEQFF.

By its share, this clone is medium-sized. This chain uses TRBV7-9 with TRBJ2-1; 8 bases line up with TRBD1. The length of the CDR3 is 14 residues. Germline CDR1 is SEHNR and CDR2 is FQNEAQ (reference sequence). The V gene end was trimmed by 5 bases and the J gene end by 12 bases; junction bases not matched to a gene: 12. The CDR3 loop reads CASSRRTGKVWQFF. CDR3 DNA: TGTGCCAGCAGCCGGAGGACAGGGAAGGTTTGGCAGTTCTTC. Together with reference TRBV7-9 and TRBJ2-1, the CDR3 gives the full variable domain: DTGVSQNPRHKITKRGQNVTFRCDPISEHNRLYWYRQTLGQGPEFLTYFQNEAQLEKSRLLSDRFSAERPKGSFSTLEIQRTEQGDSAMYLCASSRRTGKVWQFFGPGTRLTVL.

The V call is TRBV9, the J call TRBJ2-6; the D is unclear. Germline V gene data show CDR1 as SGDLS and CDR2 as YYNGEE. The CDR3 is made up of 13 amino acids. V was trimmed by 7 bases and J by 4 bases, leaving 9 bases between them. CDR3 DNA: TGTGCCAGCGGTAAACCCGGGGCCAACGTCCTGACTTTC. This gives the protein CASGKPGANVLTF.

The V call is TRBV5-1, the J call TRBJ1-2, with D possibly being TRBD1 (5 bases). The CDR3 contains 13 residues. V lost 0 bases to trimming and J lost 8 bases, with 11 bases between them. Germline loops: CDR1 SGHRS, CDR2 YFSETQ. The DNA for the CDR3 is TGCGCCAGCAGCTTGGCCGCAGGGAAAGGCTACACCTTC. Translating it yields CASSLAAGKGYTF.